Following are 29 T cell receptor beta chains from one sample sequenced in a study of control samples from healthy donors and cancer patients. Produced via immunoSEQ multiplex PCR; TCRdb's table is partial and in-frame only. The data contain about 110,000 clones, around nine tenths of them singletons. Sequencing was carried out using PBMCs. Source of these receptors: a woman aged 55-75 years with lung cancer.

This chain uses TRBV30 with TRBJ2-5, with D possibly called TRBD1 or TRBD2 (5 bases each). Per germline, CDR1 GTSNPN and CDR2 SVGIG (reference sequence). The CDR3 covers 13 residues. V was clipped by 0 bases and J by 5 bases, with 10 bases between them. In nucleotides, the CDR3 is TGTGCCTGGAGTGTCCAGGGACCTGAGACCCAGTACTTC. Protein: CAWSVQGPETQYF.

V gene TRBV5-1 combines with J gene TRBJ1-1; 7 nucleotides line up with TRBD1. V was clipped by 2 bases and J by 6 bases; unmatched bases: 7. Germline V gene sequence: CDR1 SGHRS, CDR2 YFSETQ. There are 14 residues in the CDR3. The CDR3 here is CASSLGTGAAEAFF. The CDR3 bases are TGCGCCAGCAGCTTAGGAACAGGGGCTGCTGAAGCTTTCTTT.

V gene TRBV3-1 (or the pseudogene TRBV3-2) combines with J gene TRBJ1-1; D unclear. This CDR3 is 15 amino acids long. Germline CDR1 reads LGHDT; CDR2 reads YNNKEL (reference sequence). The germline V and J ends were trimmed by 4 bases and 0 bases, with 12 bases remaining between them. Here the CDR3 DNA reads TGTGCCAGCAGCCTAGCCGGAGGGATGAACACTGAAGCTTTCTTT. It translates to CASSLAGGMNTEAFF.

The chain employs TRBV7-2 and TRBJ2-7, with D perhaps matching TRBD2 (6 bases). Trimming took off 1 base at V and 4 bases at J, with 14 bases between the two ends. The CDR3 length is 15 residues. Germline CDR1 reads SGHTA; CDR2 reads FQGNSA. CDR3 DNA sequence: TGTGCCAGCAGCTTAGTGGGCGGGGTTCAGTACGAGCAGTACTTC. This codes for CASSLVGGVQYEQYF.

CDR3 bases: TGTGCCAGCAGTTCTGGGACCCAGTACTTC. Its protein product is CASSSGTQYF. V gene TRBV6-2 or TRBV6-3 combines with J gene TRBJ2-5; D uncertain. This CDR3 spans 10 amino acids. Germline lookup yields CDR1 MNHEY and CDR2 SVGEGT. The V end was cut by 4 bases, the J end by 7 bases, with 4 bases between.

The chain recombines TRBV3-1 (or the pseudogene TRBV3-2) with TRBJ1-4; D not resolved. Germline V gives CDR1 LGHDT, CDR2 YNNKEL (reference sequence). The germline V and J ends were trimmed by 3 bases and 5 bases, with 4 bases remaining between them. The CDR3 has 12 residues. The CDR3 bases are TGTGCCAGCAGCCAGAGAAATGAAAAACTGTTTTTT. It codes for CASSQRNEKLFF.

J is TRBJ2-7 and V is TRBV11-2; D is perhaps TRBD2 (5 bases). CDR1 is SGHAT, CDR2 FQNNGV, per germline. Trimming shortened V by 1 base and J by 2 bases, and 15 bases separated the two germline ends. This CDR3 contains 16 residues. CDR3 in amino acids: CASSLGSAGATYEQYF. In DNA form, the CDR3 reads TGTGCCAGCAGCTTAGGTTCCGCGGGTGCGACCTACGAGCAGTACTTC.

The V gene is TRBV5-8, the J gene TRBJ2-5; TRBD2 matches 8 bases. Germline CDR1 and CDR2: SGHTS and YDEGEE. The CDR3 consists of 14 residues. After removal of 3 bases from V and 4 bases from J, the junction contained 5 bases not matched to a gene. CDR3 DNA sequence: TGTGCCAGCAGCTCCGGGGGGGCCCGAGAGACCCAGTACTTC. It encodes CASSSGGARETQYF.

CDR3 DNA: TGTGCCAGCAGCGTAGGTCTAGCGGGAGTGGAAGAGACCCAGTACTTC. Protein sequence: CASSVGLAGVEETQYF. The chain links TRBV9 to TRBJ2-5; 10 nucleotides match TRBD2. The trim removed 0 bases at V and 3 bases at J, leaving 5 bases unmatched. The CDR3 length is 16 residues. CDR1 SGDLS and CDR2 YYNGEE come from the germline V gene.

The chain couples TRBV11-2 to TRBJ2-1, with D uncertain. Germline V lookup: CDR1 SGHAT, CDR2 FQNNGV. The CDR3 runs 14 residues. V was trimmed by 5 bases and J by 1 base, leaving 9 bases between them. The CDR3 spells CASSPTFSYNEQFF. CDR3 sequence (DNA): TGTGCCAGCAGCCCCACGTTTTCCTACAATGAGCAGTTCTTC.

The chain links TRBV25-1 to TRBJ2-1; TRBD1 aligns across 7 bases. The CDR3 is 14 amino acids. Germline CDR1 and CDR2: MGHDK and SYGVNS. V trimming: 6 bases; J trimming: 3 bases; junction bases outside the gene matches: 5. The CDR3 nucleotides are TGTGCCAGCAGCTGGGGACAGCACTACAATGAGCAGTTCTTC. The encoded protein is CASSWGQHYNEQFF.

The chain links TRBV3-1 (or the pseudogene TRBV3-2) to TRBJ2-7, with D maybe TRBD1 (6 bases). The V and J ends lost 0 bases and 0 bases respectively, with 9 bases between them. Per germline, CDR1 LGHDT and CDR2 YNNKEL (reference sequence). The CDR3 is 15 amino acids. The CDR3: CASSQDRGRSYEQYF. The CDR3 DNA is TGTGCCAGCAGCCAAGACAGGGGACGCTCCTACGAGCAGTACTTC.

Details on this clone: One junction end does not reproduce the germline sequence, and a read error may be involved. This chain links TRBV7-7 with TRBJ2-5; 7 positions match TRBD1. The CDR3 contains 15 residues. Looked up from germline, CDR1 is SSHAT and CDR2 is FNYEAQ (reference sequence). The CDR3 DNA follows: TGTGCTAGCAGCTTAGAAGAGACAGGGCTCGTGAGCCAGTACTTC. Its translation is CASSLEETGLVSQYF.

The rearrangement uses TRBV19 and TRBJ1-1; TRBD1 aligns across 10 bases. CDR3 size: 17 residues. With V trimmed by 5 bases and J by 4 bases, 13 bases remained unmatched. Per the germline V gene, CDR1 is LNHDA and CDR2 is SQIVND (reference sequence). CDR3 nucleotides: TGTGCCAGTAGTCCTGACAGGGGGCGAAGAGTAATCACTGAAGCTTTCTTT. It translates to CASSPDRGRRVITEAFF.

The chain combines TRBV9 with TRBJ2-3; D perhaps matches TRBD2 (6 bases). Germline CDR1 SGDLS, CDR2 YYNGEE. Trimming cost V 2 bases and J 6 bases, with 16 bases left between them. This CDR3 is 15 amino acids long. The CDR3 is CASSVGGADWDTQYF. The CDR3 DNA is TGTGCCAGCAGCGTTGGCGGGGCGGACTGGGATACGCAGTATTTT.

The chain employs TRBV5-6 and TRBJ1-5; possibly TRBD1 for D (6 bases). CDR1 and CDR2 (germline): SGHDT, YYEEEE. V was cut by 1 base and J by 7 bases, with 12 bases left in between. The CDR3 spans 14 residues. Here the CDR3 reads CASSLTGTEQPQHF. In nucleotides, the CDR3 is TGTGCCAGCAGCTTGACAGGGACGGAACAGCCCCAGCATTTT.

This chain connects TRBV6-5 to TRBJ1-1; TRBD1 agrees at 7 bases. The junction had 0 bases not matched to a gene; V was cut back by 2 bases and J by 0 bases. CDR1 is MNHEY and CDR2 is SVGAGI in the germline V gene. The CDR3 extends over 14 amino acids. The CDR3 is CASSYGTVNTEAFF. CDR3 nucleotide sequence: TGTGCCAGCAGTTACGGGACAGTGAACACTGAAGCTTTCTTT.

The V call is TRBV11-2, the J call TRBJ1-2; the D is unclear. V dropped 3 bases and J dropped 5 bases, with 16 bases sitting between them. The germline V gene encodes CDR1 SGHAT and CDR2 FQNNGV. The CDR3 consists of 15 residues. CDR3 region: CASSFSGRMEYGYTF. As DNA, the CDR3 is TGTGCCAGCAGCTTTTCAGGACGGATGGAGTATGGCTACACCTTC.

This chain joins TRBV24-1 and TRBJ2-5, with TRBD1 as a possible D gene (5 bases). The CDR3 spans 14 residues. The germline gives CDR1 KGHDR, CDR2 SFDVKD. V was cut by 6 bases and J by 1 base, with 11 bases left in between. The chain's CDR3 is CATSPGHPQETQYF. CDR3 DNA sequence: TGTGCCACCAGTCCTGGACACCCCCAAGAGACCCAGTACTTC.

J is TRBJ2-7 and V is TRBV3-1 (or the pseudogene TRBV3-2), with 11 bases aligning to TRBD2. This CDR3 contains 17 residues. Losses at the gene ends were 2 bases for V and 3 bases for J; bases not matched to a gene: 9. Germline V gene lookup returns CDR1 LGHDT and CDR2 YNNKEL (reference sequence). DNA of the CDR3: TGTGCCAGCAGCCAAACCGGGACTAGCGGAGGAGACTACGAGCAGTACTTC. It is translated as CASSQTGTSGGDYEQYF.

The genes are TRBV19 and TRBJ2-3; maybe TRBD2 (6 bases). Germline V gene lookup returns CDR1 LNHDA and CDR2 SQIVND (reference sequence). V was cut by 3 bases and J by 1 base, with 8 bases left in between. The length of the CDR3 is 14 residues. CDR3 DNA: TGTGCCAGTAGTATCGGGAGCCGCACAGATACGCAGTATTTT. It translates to CASSIGSRTDTQYF.

The chain's CDR3 is CASSWGGGQPQHF. As DNA, the CDR3 is TGTGCCAGCAGCTGGGGGGGAGGTCAGCCCCAGCATTTT. The chain is built from TRBV7-2 and TRBJ1-5; weak D call: TRBD1 (5 bases). V shed 4 bases and J shed 6 bases, with 10 bases lying between them. The CDR3 runs 13 residues. In germline, CDR1 is SGHTA, CDR2 FQGNSA.

The V and J genes are TRBV5-1 and TRBJ2-5; D perhaps matches TRBD2 (6 bases). Trimming cost V 0 bases and J 3 bases, with 12 bases left between them. Germline V lookup: CDR1 SGHRS, CDR2 YFSETQ. The CDR3 spans 15 residues. CDR3 nucleotides: TGCGCCAGCAGCTTGGCCGAGGCGGGGAAAGAGACCCAGTACTTC. This encodes CASSLAEAGKETQYF.

Only one count was recorded for this clone. The chain recombines TRBV12-3 or TRBV12-4 with TRBJ2-7; tentative D call: TRBD2 (6 bases). There are 11 residues in the CDR3. V lost 9 bases, J lost 6 bases, and 12 bases lay in between. The CDR3 DNA reads as TGTGCCAGTTCTAGCGTCAGCGAGCAGTACTTC. Residues: CASSSVSEQYF.

CDR3 in amino acids: CASSERQAIRNEQFF. The CDR3, as DNA: TGTGCCAGCAGTGAACGACAGGCGATAAGGAATGAGCAGTTCTTC. V and J are TRBV6-1 and TRBJ2-1; tentatively, D is TRBD1 (6 bases). Per the germline V gene, CDR1 is MNHNS and CDR2 is SASEGT. With 2 bases removed from V and 7 bases from J, the gap between germline ends came to 15 bases. CDR3 length: 15 amino acids.

V and J are TRBV4-3 and TRBJ2-2; no definite D call. Germline CDR1 reads LGHNA; CDR2 reads YSLEER. The V and J ends lost 0 bases and 7 bases respectively, with 3 bases between them. This CDR3 is 12 amino acids long. CDR3 in DNA: TGCGCCAGCAGCCAAGAATTCGGGGAGCTGTTTTTT. The encoded protein is CASSQEFGELFF.

Remarks on this clone: The junction departs from the called germline gene at one end, perhaps through a read error. This chain links TRBV11-2 with TRBJ1-2, with TRBD1 matching 10 bases. This CDR3 region has 15 residues. In germline, CDR1 is SGHAT, CDR2 FQNNGV. The CDR3 loop is CASSLVATGGYGCTF. CDR3 sequence (DNA): TGTGCCAGCAGCTTAGTAGCGACAGGGGGCTATGGCTGCACCTTC.

The rearrangement joins TRBV30 to TRBJ1-1, with D perhaps TRBD1 (5 bases). The CDR3 has 13 residues. V gave up 3 bases and J gave up 5 bases, with 13 bases separating them. Germline lookup yields CDR1 GTSNPN and CDR2 SVGIG (reference sequence). The CDR3 DNA is TGTGCCTGGAGCCTTAGCAGGGAGACTGAAGCTTTCTTT. Its protein is CAWSLSRETEAFF.

V and J are TRBV5-6 and TRBJ2-3, with D possibly being TRBD2 (6 bases). The V gene's germline CDR1 is SGHDT and CDR2 YYEEEE. The V gene lost 2 bases and the J gene lost 4 bases, with 14 bases spanning the gap. The CDR3 sequence is 15 residues long. This chain's CDR3 is CASSLGGFSADTQYF. In DNA form, the CDR3 reads TGTGCCAGCAGCTTAGGAGGGTTTTCGGCAGATACGCAGTATTTT.